A single sample is the source of the 5 T cell receptor beta chains below, sequenced in a study of blood T cell repertoires in COVID-19. Libraries were prepared by immunoSEQ multiplex PCR; TCRdb keeps only in-frame clonotypes and omits some of them. Seen here are more than 95,000 clones, about 82% observed once, and the top ten hold 13%. Sample: peripheral blood. Source of these receptors: a woman aged 55-70 years in a cohort sampled during active or convalescent COVID-19.

The J gene is TRBJ1-3, the V gene TRBV30; TRBD1 is a possible D gene (5 bases). Germline V gives CDR1 GTSNPN, CDR2 SVGIG (reference sequence). The CDR3 runs 12 residues. The V end lost 3 bases, the J end lost 7 bases, and 10 bases lay between the germline ends. CDR3 DNA sequence: TGTGCCTGGAGGGGGCGGGGTAACACCATATATTTT. Its protein is CAWRGRGNTIYF.

This sequence joins TRBV7-2 and TRBJ1-4, with a tentative D call TRBD1 (5 bases). Trimming stripped 0 bases from V and 7 bases from J, with 15 bases between. This CDR3 contains 16 residues. Germline CDR1 is SGHTA and CDR2 is FQGNSA. The CDR3 bases are TGTGCCAGCAGCTTAGCGGGGGTGGGGGAGGTTGAAAAACTGTTTTTT. Translated: CASSLAGVGEVEKLFF.

V is TRBV6-5 and J is TRBJ2-1, with TRBD2 as a possible D gene (5 bases). The V end was cut by 8 bases, the J end by 7 bases, with 15 bases between. CDR1 MNHEY and CDR2 SVGAGI come from the germline V gene. This CDR3 spans 13 amino acids. CDR3 loop: CASGPSGRNEQFF. CDR3 coding DNA: TGTGCCAGCGGCCCATCGGGGAGAAATGAGCAGTTCTTC.

The rearrangement uses TRBV29-1 and TRBJ2-3, with 9 nucleotides matching TRBD1. Per the germline V gene, CDR1 is SQVTM and CDR2 is ANQGSEA. The CDR3 is made up of 16 amino acids. V trimming: 3 bases; J trimming: 6 bases; junction bases outside the gene matches: 13. DNA for the CDR3: TGCAGCGTTGAGCCTACCGGGACAGGGTTTTGGGATACGCAGTATTTT. Its translation: CSVEPTGTGFWDTQYF.

The chain links TRBV2 to TRBJ1-6, with D maybe TRBD1 (6 bases). The CDR3 has 13 residues. Germline V gene sequence: CDR1 SNHLY, CDR2 FYNNEI. V was clipped by 9 bases and J by 6 bases, with 12 bases between them. The CDR3 region has the DNA TGTGCCAGAGCGGACAGTGTTAATTCACCCCTCCACTTT. Protein sequence: CARADSVNSPLHF.